Shown below are 22 T cell receptor beta chains from a single sample sequenced in a study of radiation and T cells in renal cell carcinoma. Clones were sequenced by immunoSEQ multiplex PCR, and TCRdb holds only the in-frame ones, with some missing. The repertoire has 50,000 to 65,000 clones, roughly 80% of them found once; the top ten carry less than 8%. Time point in this sample: blood 4 weeks post-SBRT, at nephrectomy. The treatment here: 15 Gy SBRT to primary tumor, nephrectomy 4 weeks later. This sample comprised blood, obtained from a patient whose treatment included radiotherapy and nephrectomy. The source is a man aged 55 to 69 with renal cell carcinoma.

This chain links TRBV9 with TRBJ1-1; no clear D. CDR1 is SGDLS and CDR2 is YYNGEE in the germline V gene. The CDR3 sequence is 15 residues long. Trimming removed 0 bases at V and 0 bases at J, with 9 bases between. The CDR3 nucleotides are TGTGCCAGCAGCGTAGGAGGACGGATGAACACTGAAGCTTTCTTT. Amino acids: CASSVGGRMNTEAFF.

The CDR3 spells CAWSVVYEQYF. For the CDR3, the DNA is TGTGCCTGGAGTGTAGTCTACGAGCAGTACTTC. The chain links TRBV30 to TRBJ2-7; D unresolved. V was cut by 0 bases and J by 3 bases, with 3 bases left in between. CDR3 size: 11 residues. Germline CDR1 is GTSNPN and CDR2 is SVGIG (reference sequence). The full variable domain, rest sourced from reference TRBV30 and TRBJ2-7, is SQTIHQWPATLVQPVGSPLSLECTVEGTSNPNLYWYRQAAGRGLQLLFYSVGIGQISSEVPQNLSASRPQDRQFILSSKKLLLSDSGFYLCAWSVVYEQYFGPGTRLTVT.

This clone was seen just once. The CDR3 coding sequence is TGTGCCAGCTCACCGCGGACTAGCTCCTACGAGCAGTACGTC. Its translation: CASSPRTSSYEQYV. V usage is TRBV18 and J usage is TRBJ2-7, with 7 bases that match TRBD2. The V gene end was trimmed by 3 bases and the J gene end by 0 bases; junction bases not matched to a gene: 2. The germline CDR1 and CDR2 sequences are KGHSH and LQKENI. The CDR3 is made up of 14 amino acids.

This clone was detected a few times. The chain links TRBV19 to TRBJ1-5, with D possibly TRBD1 on 6 matching bases. Germline CDR1 reads LNHDA; CDR2 reads SQIVND (reference sequence). The CDR3 has 14 amino acids. V gave up 8 bases and J gave up 6 bases, with 17 bases separating them. The CDR3 reads CASSSEGGSQPQHF. In DNA, the CDR3 is TGTGCCAGTTCCTCGGAGGGGGGTAGTCAGCCCCAGCATTTT. The variable domain in full, completed from reference TRBV19 and TRBJ1-5, reads DGGITQSPKYLFRKEGQNVTLSCEQNLNHDAMYWYRQDPGQGLRLIYYSQIVNDFQKGDIAEGYSVSREKKESFPLTVTSAQKNPTAFYLCASSSEGGSQPQHFGDGTRLSIL.

V gene TRBV11-2 combines with J gene TRBJ2-3, with D hard to call. Germline loops: CDR1 SGHAT, CDR2 FQNNGV. The CDR3 covers 12 residues. V was trimmed by 3 bases and J by 3 bases, leaving 4 bases between them. The CDR3 loop is CASSLDTDTQYF. CDR3 nucleotides: TGTGCCAGCAGCTTGGATACAGATACGCAGTATTTT.

The chain recombines TRBV18 with TRBJ2-5, with TRBD1 as a possible D gene (5 bases). Between the trimmed V and J ends, which lost 2 bases and 5 bases, there was a span of 21 bases. Germline lookup yields CDR1 KGHSH and CDR2 LQKENI. The CDR3 is made up of 17 amino acids. The CDR3 region is CASSPKIPQGIGETQYF. In DNA, the CDR3 is TGTGCCAGCTCACCAAAAATTCCGCAGGGCATAGGGGAGACCCAGTACTTC.

The CDR3 sequence: CSVAGANTEAFF. DNA for the CDR3: TGCAGCGTCGCGGGGGCTAACACTGAAGCTTTCTTT. This chain joins TRBV29-1 and TRBJ1-1; perhaps TRBD1 as D (6 bases). This CDR3 contains 12 residues. Trimming took off 6 bases at V and 2 bases at J, with 10 bases between the two ends. Germline CDR1 is SQVTM and CDR2 is ANQGSEA.

The chain couples TRBV6-1 to TRBJ1-2; D gene uncertain. V was pared by 2 bases and J by 3 bases, with 7 bases between. CDR3 length equals 13 residues. From germline, CDR1 is MNHNS and CDR2 SASEGT. The CDR3 region is CASSERVHYGYTF. The CDR3 nucleotides are TGTGCCAGCAGTGAACGGGTACACTATGGCTACACCTTC.

The rearrangement joins TRBV18 to TRBJ1-2; 11 bases align to TRBD1. CDR3 length equals 14 residues. Trimming cost V 3 bases and J 14 bases; bases outside gene matches: 11. The V gene's germline CDR1 is KGHSH and CDR2 LQKENI. The CDR3 sequence: CASSPPGQGGSSTF. The DNA of the CDR3 is TGTGCCAGCTCACCCCCGGGACAGGGGGGAAGCTCAACCTTC.

V and J are TRBV15 and TRBJ1-3; D is unresolved. There are 14 residues in the CDR3. V lost 0 bases, J lost 5 bases, and 8 bases lay in between. CDR1 is LNHNV, CDR2 YYDKDF, per germline (reference sequence). CDR3 amino acids: CATSREDRRNTIYF. The CDR3 DNA reads TGTGCCACCAGCAGAGAAGACCGTCGAAACACCATATATTTT.

This clone was found a few times. J is TRBJ2-2 and V is TRBV6-6; possible D gene TRBD1, 5 bases. From germline, CDR1 is MNHNY and CDR2 SVGAGI (reference sequence). The V end lost 7 bases, the J end lost 6 bases, and 9 bases lay between the germline ends. The CDR3 is 12 residues long. CDR3 loop: CASTDSAGELFF. In nucleotides, the CDR3 is TGTGCCAGCACCGACAGCGCCGGGGAGCTGTTTTTT.

The gene calls are TRBV7-2 and TRBJ1-3; D is unclear. CDR1 and CDR2 (germline): SGHTA, FQGNSA. This CDR3 is 14 amino acids long. V was trimmed by 3 bases and J by 1 base, leaving 7 bases between them. In DNA, the CDR3 is TGTGCCAGCAGCTTGAGCTTGTCTGGAAACACCATATATTTT. Translating it yields CASSLSLSGNTIYF.

This sequence joins TRBV14 and TRBJ1-4; 8 nucleotides match TRBD1. The CDR3 loop spans 15 amino acids. V was clipped by 0 bases and J by 8 bases; unmatched bases: 5. Germline CDR1 reads SGHDN; CDR2 reads FVKESK. This CDR3 reads CASSQDPQGAEKLFF. The CDR3 DNA follows: TGTGCCAGCAGCCAAGATCCGCAGGGGGCGGAAAAACTGTTTTTT.

The V call is TRBV5-1, the J call TRBJ2-7, with D perhaps matching TRBD2 (6 bases). Germline CDR1 and CDR2: SGHRS and YFSETQ. The CDR3 loop spans 16 amino acids. The V end was cut by 4 bases, the J end by 3 bases, with 20 bases between. The CDR3 region is CASSPGTQAGFYEQYF. CDR3 DNA: TGCGCCAGCAGCCCTGGAACCCAGGCGGGGTTCTACGAGCAGTACTTC.

V gene TRBV5-6 combines with J gene TRBJ1-1, with TRBD1 matching over 9 bases. V shed 4 bases and J 1 base; nucleotides not matched to a gene: 8. The germline CDR1 and CDR2 sequences are SGHDT and YYEEEE. The CDR3 loop spans 16 amino acids. The CDR3 DNA follows: TGTGCCAGCAGCGGGGACAGGGCCCTTCAGAACACTGAAGCTTTCTTT. Its protein is CASSGDRALQNTEAFF.

The CDR3 DNA reads TGTGCCAGCGCCGTTTCCGGGGCTAACTATGGCTACACCTTC. Protein: CASAVSGANYGYTF. The J gene is TRBJ1-2, the V gene TRBV7-2; D gene unclear. This CDR3 contains 14 residues. Germline V gene data show CDR1 as SGHTA and CDR2 as FQGNSA. Trimming shortened V by 8 bases and J by 0 bases, and 13 bases separated the two germline ends.

The J gene is TRBJ2-7, the V gene TRBV7-8; 9 nucleotides line up with TRBD1. CDR3 length: 17 residues. CDR1 is SGHVS, CDR2 FQNEAQ, per germline. Trimming removed 4 bases from V and 2 bases from J; junction bases left unmatched: 12. CDR3 in DNA: TGTGCCAGCAGCTCAGGAGGGGACAGGGATAGCACCTACGAGCAGTACGTC. Its translation: CASSSGGDRDSTYEQYV.

This clone was recorded a few times. V is TRBV6-1 and J is TRBJ1-5; D unresolved. V lost 2 bases and J lost 5, with 4 bases in between. This CDR3 is built from 12 residues. Looked up from germline, CDR1 is MNHNS and CDR2 is SASEGT. CDR3 coding DNA: TGTGCCAGCAGTGAACCCGATCAGCCCCAGCATTTT. Translation gives CASSEPDQPQHF.

The chain couples TRBV21-1 to TRBJ1-2; the table gives TRBD1 as D, unverified against the DNA. TRBV21-1 constitutes a pseudogene. The CDR3 runs 16 residues. This CDR3 reads CASSARYSGLFYGYTF. DNA for the CDR3: TGTGCCAGCAGCGCCAGATACAGTGGTCTGTTCTATGGCTACACCTTC.

The rearrangement uses TRBV5-1 and TRBJ2-1; TRBD2 matches 12 bases. CDR3 length: 19 residues. Trimming at V came to 2 bases and at J to 5 bases, leaving 14 bases not matched to a gene. Germline V CDR1 and CDR2: SGHRS, YFSETQ. In DNA, the CDR3 is TGCGCCAGCAGCTTCCCGGCTGGGGTAGGACTAGCGGGAAACAATGAGCAGTTCTTC. Protein sequence: CASSFPAGVGLAGNNEQFF.

The chain joins TRBV6-4 to TRBJ1-1; no definite D call. Germline CDR1 and CDR2: MRHNA and SNTAGT. The CDR3 covers 14 residues. V lost 6 bases and J lost 4, with 15 bases in between. The CDR3 spells CASSYTNRGTEAFF. CDR3 nucleotides: TGTGCCAGCAGCTACACAAACCGGGGCACTGAAGCTTTCTTT.

The chain links TRBV12-5 to TRBJ1-2, with D unresolved. The V gene's germline CDR1 is LGHNT and CDR2 FRNRAP. The CDR3 runs to 10 residues. Trimming removed 6 bases from V and 6 bases from J, with 5 bases in between. This CDR3 is CASGTDGYTF. CDR3 DNA sequence: TGTGCTAGTGGCACCGATGGCTACACCTTC.